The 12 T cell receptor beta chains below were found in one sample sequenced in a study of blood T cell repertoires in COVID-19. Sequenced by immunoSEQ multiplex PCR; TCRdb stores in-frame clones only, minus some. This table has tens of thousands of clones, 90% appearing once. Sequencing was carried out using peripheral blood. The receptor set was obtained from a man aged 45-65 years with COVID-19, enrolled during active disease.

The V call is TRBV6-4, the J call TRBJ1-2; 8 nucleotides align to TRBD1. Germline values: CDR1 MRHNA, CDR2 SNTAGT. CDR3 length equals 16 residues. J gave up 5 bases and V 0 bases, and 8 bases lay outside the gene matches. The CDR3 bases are TGTGCCAGCAGTGACTCCGGACAGGGTTCCCCGTATGGCTACACCTTC. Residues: CASSDSGQGSPYGYTF.

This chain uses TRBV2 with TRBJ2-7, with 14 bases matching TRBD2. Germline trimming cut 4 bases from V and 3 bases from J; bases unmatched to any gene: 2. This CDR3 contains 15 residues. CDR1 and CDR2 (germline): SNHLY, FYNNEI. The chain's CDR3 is CASSGLAGGLYEQYF. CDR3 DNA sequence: TGTGCCAGCAGTGGACTAGCGGGAGGGCTCTACGAGCAGTACTTC.

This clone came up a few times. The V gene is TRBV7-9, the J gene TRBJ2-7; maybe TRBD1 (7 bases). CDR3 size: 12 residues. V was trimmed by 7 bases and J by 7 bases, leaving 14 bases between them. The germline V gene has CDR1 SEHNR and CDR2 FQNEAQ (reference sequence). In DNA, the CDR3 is TGTGCCAGCACCAGGGGGGTCCTAGAGCAGTACTTC. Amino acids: CASTRGVLEQYF.

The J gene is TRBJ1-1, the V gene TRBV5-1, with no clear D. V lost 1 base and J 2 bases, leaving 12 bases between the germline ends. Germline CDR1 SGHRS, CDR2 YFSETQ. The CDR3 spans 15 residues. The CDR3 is CASSLYGVLNTEAFF. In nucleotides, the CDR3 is TGCGCCAGCAGCTTGTACGGGGTTCTTAACACTGAAGCTTTCTTT. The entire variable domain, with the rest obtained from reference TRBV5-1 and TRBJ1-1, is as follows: KAGVTQTPRYLIKTRGQQVTLSCSPISGHRSVSWYQQTPGQGLQFLFEYFSETQRNKGNFPGRFSGRQFSNSRSEMNVSTLELGDSALYLCASSLYGVLNTEAFFGQGTRLTVV.

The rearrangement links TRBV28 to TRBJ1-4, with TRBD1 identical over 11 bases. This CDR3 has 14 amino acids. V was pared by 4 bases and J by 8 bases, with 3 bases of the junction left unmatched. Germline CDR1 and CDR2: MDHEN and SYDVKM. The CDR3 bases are TGTGCCAGCAGTTGGGACAGGGGGTCGGAAAAACTGTTTTTT. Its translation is CASSWDRGSEKLFF.

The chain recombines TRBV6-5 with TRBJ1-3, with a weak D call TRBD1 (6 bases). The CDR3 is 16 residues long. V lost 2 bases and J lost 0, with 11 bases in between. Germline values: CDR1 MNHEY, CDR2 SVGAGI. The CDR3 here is CASSYGGASSGNTIYF. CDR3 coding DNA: TGTGCCAGCAGTTACGGGGGGGCTAGCTCTGGAAACACCATATATTTT.

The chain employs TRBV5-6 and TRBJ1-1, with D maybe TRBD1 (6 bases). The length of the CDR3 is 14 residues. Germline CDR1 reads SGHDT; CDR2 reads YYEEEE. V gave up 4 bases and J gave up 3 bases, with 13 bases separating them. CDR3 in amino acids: CASSRIDRYTEAFF. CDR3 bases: TGTGCCAGCAGCCGTATCGACAGGTACACTGAAGCTTTCTTT.

Here the CDR3 DNA reads TGTGCCAGTAGTATCGGGGGTGGCTATGGCTACACCTTC. Its protein is CASSIGGGYGYTF. The rearrangement uses TRBV19 and TRBJ1-2; D is possibly TRBD1 (5 bases). CDR1 and CDR2 (germline): LNHDA, SQIVND (reference sequence). The ends were cut back, 3 bases at V and 4 bases at J, with 9 bases in the middle. The CDR3 sequence is 13 residues long. Drawing the rest from reference TRBV19 and TRBJ1-2, the complete variable domain is DGGITQSPKYLFRKEGQNVTLSCEQNLNHDAMYWYRQDPGQGLRLIYYSQIVNDFQKGDIAEGYSVSREKKESFPLTVTSAQKNPTAFYLCASSIGGGYGYTFGSGTRLTVV.

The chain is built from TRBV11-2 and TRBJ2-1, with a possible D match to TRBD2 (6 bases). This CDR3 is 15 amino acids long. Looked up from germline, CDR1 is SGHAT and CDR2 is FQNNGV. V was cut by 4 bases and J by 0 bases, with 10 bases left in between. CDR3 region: CASSSREFSYNEQFF. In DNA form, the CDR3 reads TGTGCCAGCAGCTCACGGGAGTTCTCCTACAATGAGCAGTTCTTC.

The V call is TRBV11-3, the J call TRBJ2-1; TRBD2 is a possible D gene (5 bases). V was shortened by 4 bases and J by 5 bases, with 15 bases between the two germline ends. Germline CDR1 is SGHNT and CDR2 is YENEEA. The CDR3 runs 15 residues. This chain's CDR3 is CASSSGIVSDNEQFF. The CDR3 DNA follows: TGTGCCAGCAGCTCCGGGATTGTCTCGGACAATGAGCAGTTCTTC.

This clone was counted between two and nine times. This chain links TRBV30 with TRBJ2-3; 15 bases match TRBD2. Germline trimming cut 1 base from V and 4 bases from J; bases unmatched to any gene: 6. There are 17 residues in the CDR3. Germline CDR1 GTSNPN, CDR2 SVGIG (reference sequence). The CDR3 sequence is CAWSGTSGRGMADTQYF. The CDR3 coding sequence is TGTGCCTGGAGTGGGACTAGCGGGAGGGGGATGGCAGATACGCAGTATTTT. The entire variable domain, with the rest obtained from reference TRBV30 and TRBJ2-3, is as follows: SQTIHQWPATLVQPVGSPLSLECTVEGTSNPNLYWYRQAAGRGLQLLFYSVGIGQISSEVPQNLSASRPQDRQFILSSKKLLLSDSGFYLCAWSGTSGRGMADTQYFGPGTRLTVL.

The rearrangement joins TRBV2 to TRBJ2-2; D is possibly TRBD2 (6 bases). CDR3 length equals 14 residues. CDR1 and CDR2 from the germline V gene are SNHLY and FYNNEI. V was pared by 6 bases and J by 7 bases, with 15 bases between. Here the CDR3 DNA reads TGTGCCAGCAGCTTTCTCTCCGGGGGCGGGGAGCTGTTTTTT. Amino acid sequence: CASSFLSGGGELFF.